This T cell receptor (beta chain) was identified in a study of T cell repertoires in cytomegalovirus infection. For the study at large: It was the public TCR beta signatures that indicated both CMV infection and matching HLA type.

Regarding the study as a whole: There were HLA-C-restricted CMV-specific TCR beta clonotypes dominating the ex vivo response. Public TCR beta family frequency separated CMV-and-HLA carriers, including in an independent cohort.

TCRdb independently ran MiXCR on the reads; one entry per CDR3 protein. The data contain fewer than 350,000 distinct CDR3 sequences, roughly 15% of them seen just once; the ten biggest clones take up 9.5% to 15%. A few counts support this clonotype. Its antigen is unidentified. The CDR3 runs 13 residues. Trimming shortened V by 6 bases and J by 5 bases, and 17 bases separated the two germline ends. Germline V gene lookup returns CDR1 DFQATT and CDR2 SNEGSKA (reference sequence). The material sequenced was PBMCs. The J gene is TRBJ2-7, the V gene TRBV20-1; weak D call: TRBD1 (6 bases). This sequence originates from a human donor in good health (CMV status not recorded). Some clones in this sample may be carry-over from other donors' samples. DNA of the CDR3: TGCAGTGCCCGGACAGCCGGCGAGCACGAGCAGTACTTC. Translation gives CSARTAGEHEQYF.